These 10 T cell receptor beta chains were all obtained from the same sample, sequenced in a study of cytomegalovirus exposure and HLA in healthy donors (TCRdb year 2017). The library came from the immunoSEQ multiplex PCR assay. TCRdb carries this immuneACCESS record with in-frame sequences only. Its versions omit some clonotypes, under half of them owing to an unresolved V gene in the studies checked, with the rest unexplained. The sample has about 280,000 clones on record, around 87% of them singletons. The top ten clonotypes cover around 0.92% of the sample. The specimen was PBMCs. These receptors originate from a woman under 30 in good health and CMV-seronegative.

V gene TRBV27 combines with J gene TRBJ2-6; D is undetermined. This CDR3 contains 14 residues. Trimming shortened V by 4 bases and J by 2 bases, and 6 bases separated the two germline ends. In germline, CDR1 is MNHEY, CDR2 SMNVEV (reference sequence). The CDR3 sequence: CASSWSAGANVLTF. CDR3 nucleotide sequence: TGTGCCAGCAGTTGGAGCGCTGGGGCCAACGTCCTGACTTTC.

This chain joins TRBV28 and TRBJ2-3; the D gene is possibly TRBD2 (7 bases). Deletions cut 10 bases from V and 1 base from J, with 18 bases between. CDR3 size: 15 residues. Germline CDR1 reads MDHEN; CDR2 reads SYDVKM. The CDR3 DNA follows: TGTGCCACCAAAGGGGGGGGTCTGGGCACAGATACGCAGTATTTT. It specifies CATKGGGLGTDTQYF.

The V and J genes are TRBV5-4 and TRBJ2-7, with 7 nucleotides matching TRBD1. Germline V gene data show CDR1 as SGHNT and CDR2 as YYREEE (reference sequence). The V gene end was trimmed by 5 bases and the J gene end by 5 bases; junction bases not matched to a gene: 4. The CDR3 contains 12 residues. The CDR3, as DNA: TGTGCCAGCAGTCCCGGACAGGACGAGCAGTACTTC. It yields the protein CASSPGQDEQYF.

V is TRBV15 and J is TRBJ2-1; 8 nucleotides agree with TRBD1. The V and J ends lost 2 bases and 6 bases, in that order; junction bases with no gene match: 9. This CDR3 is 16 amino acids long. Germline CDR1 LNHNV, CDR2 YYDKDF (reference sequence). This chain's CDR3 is CATSRSTGELGNEQFF. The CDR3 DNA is TGTGCCACCAGCAGATCGACAGGGGAATTGGGCAATGAGCAGTTCTTC.

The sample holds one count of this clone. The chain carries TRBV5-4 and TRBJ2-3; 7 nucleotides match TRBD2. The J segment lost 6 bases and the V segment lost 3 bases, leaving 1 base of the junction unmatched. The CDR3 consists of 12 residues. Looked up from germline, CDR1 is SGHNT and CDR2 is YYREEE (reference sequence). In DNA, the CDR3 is TGTGCCAGCAGCTGGGGGGGGGATACGCAGTATTTT. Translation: CASSWGGDTQYF.

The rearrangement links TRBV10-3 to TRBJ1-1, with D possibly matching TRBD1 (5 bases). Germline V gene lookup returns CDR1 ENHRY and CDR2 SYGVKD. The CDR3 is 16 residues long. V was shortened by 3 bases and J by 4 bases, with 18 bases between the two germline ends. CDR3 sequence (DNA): TGTGCCATCAGTGATCCCTTCCGGGGGAGGAGCACTGAAGCTTTCTTT. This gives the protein CAISDPFRGRSTEAFF.

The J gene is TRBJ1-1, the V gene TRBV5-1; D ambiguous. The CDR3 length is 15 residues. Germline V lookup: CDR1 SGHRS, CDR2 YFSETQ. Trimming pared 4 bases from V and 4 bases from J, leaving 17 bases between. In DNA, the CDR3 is TGCGCCAGCAGCCACCTCTTACCCAGTGGCACTGAAGCTTTCTTT. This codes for CASSHLLPSGTEAFF.

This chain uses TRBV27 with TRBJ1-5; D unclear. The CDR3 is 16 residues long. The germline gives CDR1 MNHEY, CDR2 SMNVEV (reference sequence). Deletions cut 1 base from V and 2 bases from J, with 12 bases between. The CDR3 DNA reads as TGTGCCAGCAGTTTATTTGCGGGGATAGGCAATCAGCCCCAGCATTTT. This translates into CASSLFAGIGNQPQHF.

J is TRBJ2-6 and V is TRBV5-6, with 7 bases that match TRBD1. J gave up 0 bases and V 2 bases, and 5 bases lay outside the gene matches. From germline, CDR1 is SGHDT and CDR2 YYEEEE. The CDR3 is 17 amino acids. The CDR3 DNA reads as TGTGCCAGCAGCTTTGGGACAGCTAGCTCTGGGGCCAACGTCCTGACTTTC. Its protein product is CASSFGTASSGANVLTF.

The CDR3 spells CASSSSYEQYF. The CDR3 nucleotides read TGTGCCAGCAGTAGCTCCTACGAGCAGTACTTC. The V and J genes are TRBV5-5 and TRBJ2-7; D is unresolved. CDR1 SGHKS and CDR2 YYEKEE come from the germline V gene (reference sequence). The V gene lost 5 bases and the J gene lost 0 bases, with 3 bases spanning the gap. The CDR3 extends over 11 amino acids. Using reference TRBV5-5 and TRBJ2-7 for the parts outside the CDR3, the full variable domain is DAGVTQSPTHLIKTRGQQVTLRCSPISGHKSVSWYQQVLGQGPQFIFQYYEKEERGRGNFPDRFSARQFPNYSSELNVNALLLGDSALYLCASSSSYEQYFGPGTRLTVT.